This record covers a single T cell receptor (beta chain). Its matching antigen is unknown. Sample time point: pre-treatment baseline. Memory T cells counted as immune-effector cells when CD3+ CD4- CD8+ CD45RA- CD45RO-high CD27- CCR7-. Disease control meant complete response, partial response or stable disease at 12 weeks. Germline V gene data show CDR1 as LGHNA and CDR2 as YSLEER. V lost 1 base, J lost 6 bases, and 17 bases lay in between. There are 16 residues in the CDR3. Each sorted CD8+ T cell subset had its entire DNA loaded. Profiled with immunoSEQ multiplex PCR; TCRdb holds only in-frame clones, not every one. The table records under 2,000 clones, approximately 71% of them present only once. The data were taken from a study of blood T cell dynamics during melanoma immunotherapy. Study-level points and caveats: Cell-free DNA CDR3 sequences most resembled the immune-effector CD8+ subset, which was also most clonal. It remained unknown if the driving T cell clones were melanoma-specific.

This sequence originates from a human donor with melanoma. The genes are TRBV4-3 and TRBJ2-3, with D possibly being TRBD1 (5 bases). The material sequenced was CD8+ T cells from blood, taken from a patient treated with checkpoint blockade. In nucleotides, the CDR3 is TGCGCCAGCAGCCAAGGATGGGCGTCTAAGGGGGATACGCAGTATTTT. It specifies CASSQGWASKGDTQYF.